This TCR beta chain is drawn from a study of cytomegalovirus exposure and HLA in healthy donors. Study-level findings and limits: CMV antigen specificity was confirmed in vitro for a few CMV-associated chains. HLA alleles were associated with 17,000 or so TCR beta sequences in a later analysis at 0.05 false discovery rate. Most subjects had HLA-A and HLA-B alleles reportedly predicted accurately by TCR beta sequences.

With respect to this clone: What it binds is unknown.

Trimming removed 4 bases from V and 4 bases from J, with 18 bases in between. This CDR3 has 15 residues. CDR1 SGHRS and CDR2 YFSETQ come from the germline V gene. 60 Vbeta and 13 Jbeta primers were used in PCR. Method: immunoSEQ multiplex PCR; TCRdb's copy keeps in-frame clones and lacks some. The sample totals tens of thousands of clones. The donors comprised healthy bone marrow donors. Sequenced: PBMCs. The V call is TRBV5-1, the J call TRBJ2-7; D perhaps matches TRBD2 (5 bases). The sequence came from a man aged 30 to 39 in good health and CMV-seropositive. The CDR3 nucleotides are TGCGCCAGCAGCCCGGAGGTTGTTCAAACATACGAGCAGTACTTC. Its protein product is CASSPEVVQTYEQYF.